The TCR beta chain described here comes from a study of blood T cell repertoires in COVID-19. Repertoires were generated with immunoSEQ multiplex PCR, while TCRdb's copy carries only in-frame clones and drops some. Altogether under 250,000 clones are present, roughly 89% being singletons, with the ten largest covering 1.5%. V was pared by 2 bases and J by 3 bases, with 4 bases of the junction left unmatched. CDR3 length: 15 residues. Germline assignment: CDR1 SGHRS and CDR2 YFSETQ. The chain employs TRBV5-1 and TRBJ2-2, with 7 nucleotides matching TRBD1. The sample taken for sequencing was peripheral blood. This receptor was taken from a middle-aged woman who had recovered from COVID-19. CDR3 protein: CASSFNRGDTGELFF. The CDR3 nucleotides are TGCGCCAGCAGCTTTAACAGGGGCGACACCGGGGAGCTGTTTTTT.